The 21 T cell receptor beta chains presented below share a single source sample, sequenced in a study of CD8+ T cells in alopecia areata. As the sequencing template, cDNA was produced by extracting RNA and reverse transcribing it. The assay was immunoSEQ multiplex PCR, and TCRdb's table has in-frame clones only and misses some. The table records 130,000 to 150,000 clones, approximately 50% of them present only once. Sequenced here: CD4+ T cells sorted from blood, sampled at week 0. The receptors were sampled from a human donor with alopecia areata.

The genes are TRBV29-1 and TRBJ2-2; D might be TRBD2 (7 bases). Trimming cost V 7 bases and J 5 bases, with 17 bases left between them. Germline values: CDR1 SQVTM, CDR2 ANQGSEA. The CDR3 totals 14 residues. CDR3 amino acids: CSGGTGGGTGELFF. CDR3 DNA: TGCAGCGGCGGCACGGGGGGCGGAACCGGGGAGCTGTTTTTT.

Note on this clone: Additional DNA sequences in this sample encode the identical CDR3. V gene TRBV6-6 combines with J gene TRBJ1-2; D may be TRBD1 (5 bases). V lost 2 bases and J lost 8, with 9 bases in between. Germline loops: CDR1 MNHNY, CDR2 SVGAGI (reference sequence). This CDR3 has 12 amino acids. The CDR3 DNA sequence: TGTGCCAGCAGTTACGGGGGTCAGGGCTACACCTTC. Translating it yields CASSYGGQGYTF.

The J gene is TRBJ2-5, the V gene TRBV11-1, with D hard to call. V was cut by 5 bases and J by 5 bases, with 9 bases left in between. The CDR3 loop spans 12 amino acids. The germline gives CDR1 SGHAT, CDR2 FQDESV (reference sequence). The CDR3 sequence: CASSLRRETQYF. DNA for the CDR3: TGTGCCAGCAGCCTAAGGCGGGAGACCCAGTACTTC.

This clone was seen only a few times. This chain connects TRBV6-5 to TRBJ2-7; TRBD2 aligns across 7 bases. J was trimmed by 2 bases and V by 4 bases; bases with no gene match: 2. Germline V gene sequence: CDR1 MNHEY, CDR2 SVGAGI. This CDR3 comprises 13 residues. The chain's CDR3 is CASSFRGAYEQYF. CDR3 DNA: TGTGCCAGCAGTTTTCGGGGGGCCTACGAGCAGTACTTC.

CDR3 sequence: CASSPSSGANVLTF. CDR3 DNA: TGCGCCAGCAGCCCGAGCTCTGGGGCCAACGTCCTGACTTTC. This sequence joins TRBV5-1 and TRBJ2-6; no clear D gene. The germline V gene has CDR1 SGHRS and CDR2 YFSETQ. The CDR3 extends over 14 amino acids. Trimming left V 4 bases short and J 0 bases short, with 5 bases between.

This clone was found a few times. V gene TRBV19 combines with J gene TRBJ1-4, with D maybe TRBD1 (5 bases). CDR3 length: 11 residues. Looked up from germline, CDR1 is LNHDA and CDR2 is SQIVND (reference sequence). V lost 5 bases and J 14 bases, leaving 12 bases between the germline ends. CDR3 loop: CASSGRDGLFF. DNA for the CDR3: TGTGCCAGTAGTGGCCGGGACGGGCTGTTTTTT.

The chain combines TRBV30 with TRBJ2-2; the D gene is possibly TRBD1 (6 bases). Trimming stripped 5 bases from V and 4 bases from J, with 14 bases between. The CDR3 has 14 residues. Per the germline V gene, CDR1 is GTSNPN and CDR2 is SVGIG (reference sequence). Here the CDR3 DNA reads TGTGCCTGGGGTTCCCAGGGGTCCACCGGGGAGCTGTTTTTT. The encoded protein is CAWGSQGSTGELFF.

The rearrangement links TRBV11-2 to TRBJ1-1, with a weak D call TRBD1 (6 bases). This CDR3 is 15 amino acids long. Germline lookup yields CDR1 SGHAT and CDR2 FQNNGV. The V end lost 4 bases, the J end lost 3 bases, and 15 bases lay between the germline ends. Written as DNA, the CDR3 is TGTGCCAGCAGCTCAGAACAGGGTGGGTACACTGAAGCTTTCTTT. This encodes CASSSEQGGYTEAFF.

This clone was seen a handful of times. The chain has TRBV15 and TRBJ2-1, with 10 bases that match TRBD2. The V and J ends lost 7 bases and 1 base, in that order; junction bases with no gene match: 7. Per the germline V gene, CDR1 is LNHNV and CDR2 is YYDKDF (reference sequence). The CDR3 contains 16 residues. DNA for the CDR3: TGTGCCACCACCCGGACTAGCGGTCGTTCCTACAATGAGCAGTTCTTC. It is translated as CATTRTSGRSYNEQFF. The full variable domain, rest sourced from reference TRBV15 and TRBJ2-1, is DAMVIQNPRYQVTQFGKPVTLSCSQTLNHNVMYWYQQKSSQAPKLLFHYYDKDFNNEADTPDNFQSRRPNTSFCFLDIRSPGLGDTAMYLCATTRTSGRSYNEQFFGPGTRLTVL.

A few counts support this clone. V is TRBV5-6 and J is TRBJ1-5; D not resolved. CDR1 and CDR2 (germline): SGHDT, YYEEEE. Trimming removed 4 bases from V and 2 bases from J, with 7 bases in between. This CDR3 is 13 amino acids long. CDR3 bases: TGTGCCAGCAGCAATGACCGCAATCAGCCCCAGCATTTT. Its protein is CASSNDRNQPQHF.

The chain joins TRBV5-5 to TRBJ2-2, with unresolved D. CDR3 length equals 14 residues. Germline lookup yields CDR1 SGHKS and CDR2 YYEKEE (reference sequence). The V end was cut by 4 bases, the J end by 0 bases, with 7 bases between. CDR3: CASSPDPNTGELFF. The CDR3 DNA sequence: TGTGCCAGCAGCCCCGACCCGAACACCGGGGAGCTGTTTTTT.

This clone appeared a few times. The chain is built from TRBV6-6 and TRBJ2-6; D gene ambiguous. The CDR3 runs to 15 residues. The germline gives CDR1 MNHNY, CDR2 SVGAGI (reference sequence). V was shortened by 4 bases and J by 1 base, with 8 bases between the two germline ends. In nucleotides, the CDR3 is TGTGCCAGCAGTTTCCGGAATTCTGGGGCCAACGTCCTGACTTTC. Translated: CASSFRNSGANVLTF.

This chain's CDR3 is CASSIAGGTNEQFF. CDR3 DNA sequence: TGTGCCAGCAGTATAGCGGGAGGTACCAATGAGCAGTTCTTC. This chain connects TRBV27 to TRBJ2-1; TRBD2 aligns across 10 bases. The CDR3 is 14 residues long. Germline-derived CDR1 and CDR2 are MNHEY and SMNVEV (reference sequence). V was clipped by 5 bases and J by 6 bases; unmatched bases: 4.

This clone was counted only a few times. The chain is built from TRBV30 and TRBJ1-4; tentatively, D is TRBD1 (5 bases). There are 14 residues in the CDR3. Between the trimmed V and J ends, which lost 6 bases and 7 bases, there was a span of 18 bases. Germline CDR1 GTSNPN, CDR2 SVGIG (reference sequence). The DNA for the CDR3 is TGTGCCTGTAGCGGGGGGTTGTGGGGTGAAAAACTGTTTTTT. It is translated as CACSGGLWGEKLFF.

The chain joins TRBV29-1 to TRBJ2-3; 10 bases fit TRBD1. This CDR3 is built from 15 residues. Germline values: CDR1 SQVTM, CDR2 ANQGSEA. V gave up 6 bases and J gave up 2 bases; unmatched junction bases: 8. The CDR3 spells CSVVPGTGATDTQYF. The CDR3 DNA is TGCAGCGTAGTTCCAGGGACAGGGGCCACAGATACGCAGTATTTT.

The rearrangement joins TRBV6-5 to TRBJ1-5; 7 positions match TRBD1. This CDR3 has 15 amino acids. The ends lost 6 bases at V and 0 bases at J; junction bases unmatched: 5. Germline V gene lookup returns CDR1 MNHEY and CDR2 SVGAGI. The CDR3 is CASRQGFNSNQPQHF. The CDR3 nucleotides are TGTGCCAGCAGACAGGGGTTTAATAGCAATCAGCCCCAGCATTTT.

In its sample, this clone was seen once. The chain combines TRBV11-3 with TRBJ2-3, with 7 bases matching TRBD1. CDR1 and CDR2 (germline): SGHNT, YENEEA. J was trimmed by 6 bases and V by 4 bases; bases with no gene match: 13. CDR3 size: 16 residues. CDR3 nucleotides: TGTGCCAGCAGCTCCGGGACAAACCAGGGGGTCGATACGCAGTATTTT. This codes for CASSSGTNQGVDTQYF. Filled out from reference TRBV11-3 and TRBJ2-3, the complete variable domain reads EAGVVQSPRYKIIEKKQPVAFWCNPISGHNTLYWYLQNLGQGPELLIRYENEEAVDDSQLPKDRFSAERLKGVDSTLKIQPAELGDSAVYLCASSSGTNQGVDTQYFGPGTRLTVL.

This clone was detected only a few times. The genes are TRBV5-1 and TRBJ2-3; D unresolved. From germline, CDR1 is SGHRS and CDR2 YFSETQ. The CDR3 covers 14 residues. V was trimmed by 7 bases and J by 2 bases, leaving 14 bases between them. The CDR3: CASARYQSTDTQYF. CDR3 in DNA: TGCGCCAGCGCTAGATACCAGTCCACAGATACGCAGTATTTT.

The chain carries TRBV29-1 and TRBJ2-1; D is possibly TRBD1 (6 bases). This CDR3 spans 13 amino acids. CDR1 SQVTM and CDR2 ANQGSEA come from the germline V gene. Trimming shortened V by 4 bases and J by 7 bases, and 14 bases separated the two germline ends. CDR3 nucleotides: TGCAGCGTTGCTATGGGGGCGCGGAATGAGCAGTTCTTC. It translates to CSVAMGARNEQFF.

The chain joins TRBV20-1 to TRBJ2-5; the D is unclear. V was cut by 4 bases and J by 3 bases, with 3 bases left in between. Germline V lookup: CDR1 DFQATT, CDR2 SNEGSKA (reference sequence). This CDR3 region has 10 residues. The CDR3: CSAIKETQYF. CDR3 in DNA: TGCAGTGCTATAAAAGAGACCCAGTACTTC.

The chain joins TRBV4-1 to TRBJ2-7, with D perhaps TRBD2 (5 bases). Trimming took off 1 base at V and 5 bases at J, with 18 bases between the two ends. From germline, CDR1 is MGHRA and CDR2 YSYEKL. The CDR3 totals 16 residues. The CDR3 loop reads CASSQGRVASLNEQYF. Written as DNA, the CDR3 is TGCGCCAGCAGCCAAGGGCGGGTAGCGTCCTTGAACGAGCAGTACTTC.